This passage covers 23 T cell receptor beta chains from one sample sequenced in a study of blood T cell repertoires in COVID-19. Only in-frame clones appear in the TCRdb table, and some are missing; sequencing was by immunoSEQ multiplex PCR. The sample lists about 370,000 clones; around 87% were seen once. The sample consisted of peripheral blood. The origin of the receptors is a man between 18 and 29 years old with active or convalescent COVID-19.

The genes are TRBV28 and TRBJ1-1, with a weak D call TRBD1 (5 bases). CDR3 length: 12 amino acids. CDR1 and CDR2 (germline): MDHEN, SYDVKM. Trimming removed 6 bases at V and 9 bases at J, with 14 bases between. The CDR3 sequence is CASSPTTGQAFF. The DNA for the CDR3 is TGTGCCAGCAGCCCGACCACAGGTCAAGCTTTCTTT.

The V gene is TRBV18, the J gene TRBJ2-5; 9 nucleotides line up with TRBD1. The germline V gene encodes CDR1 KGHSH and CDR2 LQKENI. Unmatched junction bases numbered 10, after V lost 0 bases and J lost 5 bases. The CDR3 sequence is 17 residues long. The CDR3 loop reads CASSPPGRTGAWETQYF. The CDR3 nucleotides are TGTGCCAGCTCACCACCGGGGAGGACAGGGGCTTGGGAGACCCAGTACTTC.

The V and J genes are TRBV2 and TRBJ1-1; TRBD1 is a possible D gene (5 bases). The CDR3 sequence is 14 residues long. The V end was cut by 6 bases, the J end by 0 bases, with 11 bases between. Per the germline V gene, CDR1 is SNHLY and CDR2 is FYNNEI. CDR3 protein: CASRTQAMNTEAFF. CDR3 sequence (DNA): TGTGCCAGCAGGACACAGGCAATGAACACTGAAGCTTTCTTT.

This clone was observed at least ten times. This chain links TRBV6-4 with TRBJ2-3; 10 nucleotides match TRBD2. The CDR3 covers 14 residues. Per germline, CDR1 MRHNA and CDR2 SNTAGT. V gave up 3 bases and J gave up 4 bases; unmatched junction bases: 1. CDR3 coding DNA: TGTGCCAGCAGTGAGCTAGCGGGAGCAGATACGCAGTATTTT. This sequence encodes CASSELAGADTQYF.

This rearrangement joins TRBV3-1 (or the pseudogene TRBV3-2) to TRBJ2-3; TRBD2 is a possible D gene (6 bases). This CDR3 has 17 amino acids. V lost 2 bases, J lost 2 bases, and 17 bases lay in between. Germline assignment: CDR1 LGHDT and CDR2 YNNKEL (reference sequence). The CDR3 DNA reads TGTGCCAGCAGCCAATGCACCCGCGGGGACCACACAGATACGCAGTATTTT. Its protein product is CASSQCTRGDHTDTQYF.

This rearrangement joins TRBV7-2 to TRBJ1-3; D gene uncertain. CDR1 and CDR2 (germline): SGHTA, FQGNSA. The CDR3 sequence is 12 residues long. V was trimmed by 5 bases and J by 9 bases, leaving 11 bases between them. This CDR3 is CASSQAVGTIYF. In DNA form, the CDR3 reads TGTGCCAGCAGCCAGGCTGTCGGCACCATATATTTT.

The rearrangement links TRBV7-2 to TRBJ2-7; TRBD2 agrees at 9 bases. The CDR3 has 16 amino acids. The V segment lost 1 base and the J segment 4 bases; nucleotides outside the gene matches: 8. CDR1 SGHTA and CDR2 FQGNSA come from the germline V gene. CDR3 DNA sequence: TGTGCCAGCAGCTTAGAGGGTTATAGCGGGAGATACGAGCAGTACTTC. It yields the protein CASSLEGYSGRYEQYF.

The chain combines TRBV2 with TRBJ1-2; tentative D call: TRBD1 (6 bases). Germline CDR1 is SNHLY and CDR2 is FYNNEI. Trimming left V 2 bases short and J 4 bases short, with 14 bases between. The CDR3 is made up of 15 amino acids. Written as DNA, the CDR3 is TGTGCCAGCAGTGAAATTCCAGGGGCCGTCTATGGCTACACCTTC. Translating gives CASSEIPGAVYGYTF.

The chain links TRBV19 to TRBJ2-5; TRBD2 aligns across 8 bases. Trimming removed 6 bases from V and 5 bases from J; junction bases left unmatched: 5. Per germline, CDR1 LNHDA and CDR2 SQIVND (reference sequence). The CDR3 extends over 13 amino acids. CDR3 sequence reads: CASSAGGVETQYF. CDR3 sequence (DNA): TGTGCCAGTAGCGCCGGGGGGGTGGAGACCCAGTACTTC.

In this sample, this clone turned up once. CDR3 DNA sequence: TGTGCCAGCAGTTTATACGGGACAGGGGGCACTGAAGCTTTCTTT. This translates into CASSLYGTGGTEAFF. V usage is TRBV28 and J usage is TRBJ1-1, with 11 bases lining up with TRBD1. CDR1 MDHEN and CDR2 SYDVKM come from the germline V gene. The V and J ends lost 1 base and 4 bases, in that order; junction bases with no gene match: 2. The CDR3 covers 15 residues.

The CDR3 sequence is CASSIEGQPSYEQYF. In nucleotides, the CDR3 is TGTGCCAGTAGTATAGAGGGCCAACCATCCTACGAGCAGTACTTC. V usage is TRBV19 and J usage is TRBJ2-7, with D uncertain. With 0 bases removed from V and 1 base from J, the gap between germline ends came to 10 bases. The CDR3 consists of 15 residues. Germline CDR1 is LNHDA and CDR2 is SQIVND (reference sequence).

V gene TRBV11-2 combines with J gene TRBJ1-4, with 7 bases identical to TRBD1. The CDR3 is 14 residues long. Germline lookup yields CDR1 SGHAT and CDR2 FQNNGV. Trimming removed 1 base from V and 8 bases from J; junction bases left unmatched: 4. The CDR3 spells CASSLGGGREKLFF. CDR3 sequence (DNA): TGTGCCAGCAGCTTAGGAGGGGGCAGGGAAAAACTGTTTTTT.

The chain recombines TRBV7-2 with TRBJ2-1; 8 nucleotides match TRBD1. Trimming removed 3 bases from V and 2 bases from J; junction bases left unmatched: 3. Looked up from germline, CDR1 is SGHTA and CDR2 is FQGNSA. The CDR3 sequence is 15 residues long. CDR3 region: CASSFRDRTYNEQFF. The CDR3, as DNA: TGTGCCAGCAGCTTCCGGGACAGGACCTACAATGAGCAGTTCTTC.

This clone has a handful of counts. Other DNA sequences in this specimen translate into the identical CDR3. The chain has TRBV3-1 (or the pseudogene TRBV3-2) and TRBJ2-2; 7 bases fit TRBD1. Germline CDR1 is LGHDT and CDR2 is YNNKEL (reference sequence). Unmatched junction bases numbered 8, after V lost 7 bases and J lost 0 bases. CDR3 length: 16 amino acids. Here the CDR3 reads CASTQWDRANTGELFF. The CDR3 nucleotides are TGTGCCAGCACCCAGTGGGACAGAGCGAACACCGGGGAGCTGTTTTTT.

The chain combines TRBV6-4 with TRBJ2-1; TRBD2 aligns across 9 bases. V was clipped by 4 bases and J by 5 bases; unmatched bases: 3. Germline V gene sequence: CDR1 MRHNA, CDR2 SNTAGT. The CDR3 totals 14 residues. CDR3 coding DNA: TGTGCCAGCAGTGGCCTAGCGGGGAACAATGAGCAGTTCTTC. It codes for CASSGLAGNNEQFF.

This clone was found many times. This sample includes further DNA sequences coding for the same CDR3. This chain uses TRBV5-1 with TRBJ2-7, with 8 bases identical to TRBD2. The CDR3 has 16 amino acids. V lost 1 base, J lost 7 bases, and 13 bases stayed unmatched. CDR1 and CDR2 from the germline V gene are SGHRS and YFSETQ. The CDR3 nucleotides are TGCGCCAGCAGCTTGAGTCCCGGGGGGGGATCACAAGAGCAGTACTTC. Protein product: CASSLSPGGGSQEQYF.

CDR3 in DNA: TGTGCCAGCACGGACAGTCACACAGATACGCAGTATTTT. It specifies CASTDSHTDTQYF. This chain connects TRBV12-3 or TRBV12-4 to TRBJ2-3; tentatively, D is TRBD1 (6 bases). The CDR3 extends over 13 amino acids. V lost 7 bases, J lost 2 bases, and 10 bases lay in between.

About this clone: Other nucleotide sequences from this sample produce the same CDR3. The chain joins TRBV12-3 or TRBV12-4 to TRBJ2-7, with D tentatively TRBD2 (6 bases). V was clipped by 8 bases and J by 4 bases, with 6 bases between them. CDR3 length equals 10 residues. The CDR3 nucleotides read TGTGCCAGCGGAGGGTACGAGCAGTACTTC. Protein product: CASGGYEQYF.

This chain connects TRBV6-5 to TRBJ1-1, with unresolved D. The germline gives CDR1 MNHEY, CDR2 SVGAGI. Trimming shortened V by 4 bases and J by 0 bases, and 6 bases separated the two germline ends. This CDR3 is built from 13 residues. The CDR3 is CASSSFMNTEAFF. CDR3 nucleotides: TGTGCCAGCAGTTCCTTTATGAACACTGAAGCTTTCTTT.

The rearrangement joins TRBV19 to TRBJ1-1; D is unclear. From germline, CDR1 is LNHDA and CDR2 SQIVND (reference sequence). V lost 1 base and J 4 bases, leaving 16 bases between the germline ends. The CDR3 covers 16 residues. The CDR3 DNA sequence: TGTGCCAGTAGTATAGCCCTCTACCGAGGGTCCACTGAAGCTTTCTTT. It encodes CASSIALYRGSTEAFF.

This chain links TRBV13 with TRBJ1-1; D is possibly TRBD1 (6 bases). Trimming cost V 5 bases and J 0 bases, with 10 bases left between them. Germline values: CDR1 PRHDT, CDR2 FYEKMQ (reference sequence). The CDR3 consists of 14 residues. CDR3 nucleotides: TGTGCCAGCAGCATCAGGACAGTGAACACTGAAGCTTTCTTT. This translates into CASSIRTVNTEAFF.

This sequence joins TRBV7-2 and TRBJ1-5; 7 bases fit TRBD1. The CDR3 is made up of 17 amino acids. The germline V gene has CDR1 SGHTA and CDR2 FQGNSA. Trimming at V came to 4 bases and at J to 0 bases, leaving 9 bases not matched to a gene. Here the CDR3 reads CASSSDRSRGSNQPQHF. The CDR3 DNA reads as TGTGCCAGCAGCTCGGACAGGTCAAGGGGTAGCAATCAGCCCCAGCATTTT.

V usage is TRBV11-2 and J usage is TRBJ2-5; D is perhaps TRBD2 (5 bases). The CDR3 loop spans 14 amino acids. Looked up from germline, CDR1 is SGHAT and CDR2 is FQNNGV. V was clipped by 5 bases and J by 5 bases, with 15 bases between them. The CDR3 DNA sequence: TGTGCCAGCAGCCTCGAACGGGGAAGTGAGACCCAGTACTTC. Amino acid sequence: CASSLERGSETQYF. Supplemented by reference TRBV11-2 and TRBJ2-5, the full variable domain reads EAGVAQSPRYKIIEKRQSVAFWCNPISGHATLYWYQQILGQGPKLLIQFQNNGVVDDSQLPKDRFSAERLKGVDSTLKIQPAKLEDSAVYLCASSLERGSETQYFGPGTRLLVL.